The 12 T cell receptor beta chains given below trace back to one sample, sequenced in a study of T cells in Graves' hyperthyroidism and ophthalmopathy. Authors of the study amplified TCR beta CDR3 regions from RNA transcripts. The TCR CDR3 was amplified in a first-round RT-PCR using the HTBI primer set. One entry per CDR3 protein, called by TCRdb with MiXCR from the multiplex PCR reads. The table records fewer than 700,000 distinct CDR3 sequences, roughly 15% of them present only once. The material sequenced was blood. All receptors come from a woman in her 30s with Graves' hyperthyroidism.

The chain recombines TRBV28 with TRBJ2-1; 8 bases are a match to TRBD2. Germline-derived CDR1 and CDR2 are MDHEN and SYDVKM. The CDR3 runs 15 residues. V shed 7 bases and J 8 bases; nucleotides not matched to a gene: 13. This CDR3 reads CASKPPGGRIYEQFF. CDR3 coding DNA: TGTGCCAGCAAACCACCAGGCGGGAGGATATATGAGCAGTTCTTC.

This clonotype has a count of ten or more. The V gene is TRBV24-1, the J gene TRBJ2-1; D uncertain. Germline values: CDR1 KGHDR, CDR2 SFDVKD. V was shortened by 3 bases and J by 4 bases, with 21 bases between the two germline ends. This CDR3 comprises 18 residues. DNA of the CDR3: TGTGCCACCAGTGATGTACCGGGCCCCCGAGTGGGATACAATGAGCAGTTCTTC. It encodes CATSDVPGPRVGYNEQFF.

At least ten counts were recorded for this clonotype. The genes are TRBV7-2 and TRBJ2-5; a weak D match, TRBD2 (5 bases). CDR3 length equals 17 residues. The ends were cut back, 3 bases at V and 1 base at J, with 18 bases in the middle. Germline V gives CDR1 SGHTA, CDR2 FQGNSA. Here the CDR3 DNA reads TGTGCCAGCAGCTTGCCCCTATCGGGAAAGGCCCAAGAGACCCAGTACTTC. It yields the protein CASSLPLSGKAQETQYF.

The chain links TRBV2 to TRBJ1-4; tentative D call: TRBD1 (5 bases). Trimming cost V 6 bases and J 0 bases, with 26 bases left between them. CDR3 length: 20 amino acids. Looked up from germline, CDR1 is SNHLY and CDR2 is FYNNEI. CDR3 coding DNA: TGTGCCAGCAGCATTTCTCCTGGGACTCCGAAAGTTGCAACTAATGAAAAACTGTTTTTT. This sequence encodes CASSISPGTPKVATNEKLFF. Full variable domain (rest looked up from reference TRBV2 and TRBJ1-4): EPEVTQTPSHQVTQMGQEVILRCVPISNHLYFYWYRQILGQKVEFLVSFYNNEISEKSEIFDDQFSVERPDGSNFTLKIRSTKLEDSAMYFCASSISPGTPKVATNEKLFFGSGTQLSVL.

V usage is TRBV6-6 and J usage is TRBJ1-4; no clear D gene. Germline V CDR1 and CDR2: MNHNY, SVGAGI (reference sequence). This CDR3 is 15 amino acids long. Deletions cut 0 bases from V and 4 bases from J, with 9 bases between. The CDR3 spells CASSYSRAYNEKLFF. Written as DNA, the CDR3 is TGTGCCAGCAGTTACTCGAGGGCTTATAATGAAAAACTGTTTTTT.

Ten or more counts support this clonotype. The chain links TRBV28 to TRBJ2-1, with a tentative D call TRBD1 (6 bases). Germline CDR1 is MDHEN and CDR2 is SYDVKM. V shed 7 bases and J shed 5 bases, with 15 bases lying between them. This CDR3 spans 14 amino acids. The CDR3 DNA reads TGTGCCAGCAAGAGGGACACCGCACACAATGAGCAGTTCTTC. Its translation: CASKRDTAHNEQFF.

This clonotype was found many times. The rearrangement links TRBV28 to TRBJ2-3, with D perhaps matching TRBD2 (7 bases). Looked up from germline, CDR1 is MDHEN and CDR2 is SYDVKM. The ends were cut back, 2 bases at V and 8 bases at J, with 14 bases in the middle. This CDR3 region has 14 residues. The CDR3 DNA reads TGTGCCAGCAGTTTACGGGGGGCGACAACTACGCAGTATTTT. Translating gives CASSLRGATTTQYF.

This clonotype was counted many times. The CDR3 region has the DNA TGTGCCAGCAATTGGGGGCACCAAGAGACCCAGTACTTC. It translates to CASNWGHQETQYF. The rearrangement joins TRBV11-3 to TRBJ2-5; maybe TRBD1 (6 bases). V lost 7 bases, J lost 0 bases, and 9 bases lay in between. The CDR3 is made up of 13 amino acids. The germline gives CDR1 SGHNT, CDR2 YENEEA. The full variable domain, with the rest looked up from reference TRBV11-3 and TRBJ2-5, is EAGVVQSPRYKIIEKKQPVAFWCNPISGHNTLYWYLQNLGQGPELLIRYENEEAVDDSQLPKDRFSAERLKGVDSTLKIQPAELGDSAVYLCASNWGHQETQYFGPGTRLLVL.

This clonotype occurred many times. The CDR3 nucleotides are TGCAGTGCGAAACGAGACCCCCAAGAGACCCAGTACTTC. Translating gives CSAKRDPQETQYF. This chain joins TRBV20-1 and TRBJ2-5, with D unclear. Germline V gives CDR1 DFQATT, CDR2 SNEGSKA (reference sequence). CDR3 length: 13 residues. Trimming shortened V by 6 bases and J by 1 base, and 12 bases separated the two germline ends.

The chain couples TRBV5-1 to TRBJ2-5; maybe TRBD1 (6 bases). The length of the CDR3 is 14 residues. Germline CDR1 reads SGHRS; CDR2 reads YFSETQ. V lost 5 bases, J lost 4 bases, and 15 bases lay in between. Here the CDR3 DNA reads TGCGCCAGCAGGGCGGACAGAAATAGAGAGACCCAGTACTTC. It is translated as CASRADRNRETQYF.

The table lists this clonotype with a few counts. J is TRBJ2-7 and V is TRBV4-1; unclear D gene. Germline V gene data show CDR1 as MGHRA and CDR2 as YSYEKL. V lost 0 bases to trimming and J lost 0 bases, with 12 bases between them. The CDR3 has 16 residues. This CDR3 reads CASSQERAVNSYEQYF. Here the CDR3 DNA reads TGCGCCAGCAGCCAAGAAAGGGCGGTCAACTCCTACGAGCAGTACTTC.

In its sample, this clonotype was seen a few times. The DNA of the CDR3 is TGTGCCAGCAGTGGCACCGGGACAGCTAACTATGGCTACACCTTC. This codes for CASSGTGTANYGYTF. The chain links TRBV6-1 to TRBJ1-2, with TRBD1 matching 7 bases. Germline values: CDR1 MNHNS, CDR2 SASEGT. With 4 bases clipped from V and 0 bases from J, the junction kept 5 bases outside the gene matches. The CDR3 is 15 amino acids.